This T cell receptor (beta chain) was captured by sequencing in a study of blood T cell repertoires in COVID-19. CDR1 is SGHVS, CDR2 FNYEAQ, per germline. The CDR3 has 15 amino acids. With V trimmed by 5 bases and J by 3 bases, 8 bases remained unmatched. Sequencing was performed with immunoSEQ multiplex PCR; in TCRdb, only in-frame clones are kept and a portion is missing. The sample holds 50,000 to 60,000 clones, 88% seen once. Sequencing was carried out using peripheral blood. This receptor was identified in a man in his 60s with active COVID-19. The chain joins TRBV7-6 to TRBJ2-7; 9 nucleotides match TRBD1. The CDR3 here is CASSPIDRGGYEQYF. CDR3 DNA sequence: TGTGCCAGCAGCCCAATCGACAGGGGGGGCTACGAGCAGTACTTC.